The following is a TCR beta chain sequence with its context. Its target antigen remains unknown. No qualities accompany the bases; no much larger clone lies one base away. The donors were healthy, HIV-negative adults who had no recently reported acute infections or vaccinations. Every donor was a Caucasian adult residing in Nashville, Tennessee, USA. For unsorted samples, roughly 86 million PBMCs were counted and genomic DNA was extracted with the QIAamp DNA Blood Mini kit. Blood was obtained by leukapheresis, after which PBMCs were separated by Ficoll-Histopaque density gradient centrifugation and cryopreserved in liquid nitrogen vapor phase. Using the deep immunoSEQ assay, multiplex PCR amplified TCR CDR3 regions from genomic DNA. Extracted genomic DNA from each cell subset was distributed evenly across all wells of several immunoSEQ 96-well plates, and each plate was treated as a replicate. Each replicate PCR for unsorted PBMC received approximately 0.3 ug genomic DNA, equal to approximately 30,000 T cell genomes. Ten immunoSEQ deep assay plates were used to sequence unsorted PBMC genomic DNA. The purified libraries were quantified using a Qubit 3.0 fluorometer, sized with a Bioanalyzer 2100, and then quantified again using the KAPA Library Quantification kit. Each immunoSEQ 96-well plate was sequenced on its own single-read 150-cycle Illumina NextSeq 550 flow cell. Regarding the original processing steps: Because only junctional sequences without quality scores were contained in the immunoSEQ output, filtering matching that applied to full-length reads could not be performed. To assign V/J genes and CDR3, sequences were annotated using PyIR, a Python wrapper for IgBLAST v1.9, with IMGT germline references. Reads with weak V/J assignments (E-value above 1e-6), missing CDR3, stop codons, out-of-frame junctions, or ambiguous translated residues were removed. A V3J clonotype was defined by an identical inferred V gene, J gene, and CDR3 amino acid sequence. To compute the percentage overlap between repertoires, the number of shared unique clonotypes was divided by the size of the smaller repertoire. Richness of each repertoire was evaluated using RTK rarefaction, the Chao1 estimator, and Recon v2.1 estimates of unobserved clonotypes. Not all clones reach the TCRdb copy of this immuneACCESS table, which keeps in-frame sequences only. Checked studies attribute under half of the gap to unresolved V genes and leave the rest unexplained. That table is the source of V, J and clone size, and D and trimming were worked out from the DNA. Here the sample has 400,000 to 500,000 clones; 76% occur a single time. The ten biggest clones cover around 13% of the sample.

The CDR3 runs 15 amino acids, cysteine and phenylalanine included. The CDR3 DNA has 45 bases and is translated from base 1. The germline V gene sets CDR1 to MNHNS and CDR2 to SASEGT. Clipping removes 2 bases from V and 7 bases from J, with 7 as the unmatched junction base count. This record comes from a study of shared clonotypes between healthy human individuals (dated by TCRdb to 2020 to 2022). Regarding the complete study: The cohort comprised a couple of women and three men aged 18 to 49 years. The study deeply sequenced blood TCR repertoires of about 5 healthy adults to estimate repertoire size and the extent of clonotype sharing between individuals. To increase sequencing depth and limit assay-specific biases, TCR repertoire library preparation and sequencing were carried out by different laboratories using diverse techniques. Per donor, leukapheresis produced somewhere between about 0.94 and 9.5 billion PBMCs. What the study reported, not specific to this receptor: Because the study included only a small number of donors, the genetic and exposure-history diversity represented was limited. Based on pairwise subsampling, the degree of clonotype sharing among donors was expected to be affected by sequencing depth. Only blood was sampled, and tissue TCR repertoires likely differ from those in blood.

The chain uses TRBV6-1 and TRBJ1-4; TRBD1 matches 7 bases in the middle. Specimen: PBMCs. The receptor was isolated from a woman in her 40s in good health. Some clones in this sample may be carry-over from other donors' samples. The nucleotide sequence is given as TGTGCCAGCAGTGAAAACGGACAGGTCGCTGAAAAACTGTTTTTT. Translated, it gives CASSENGQVAEKLFF.